These T cell receptor beta chains were read from a single sample in a study of control samples from healthy donors and cancer patients. The method was immunoSEQ multiplex PCR; TCRdb's version includes in-frame clones alone and lacks a portion of them. This table has 61,000 or so clones, nearly 90% appearing once. Sequencing used PBMCs. These receptors were collected from a man aged 60 to 75 with colorectal cancer. The CDR3 runs from the conserved cysteine through the conserved F or W. A D gene is named only where the DNA matches it firmly. For some rows the clone size is stated as once, few or many, or as a class when expanded; others skip it.

j_call: TRBJ1-5; clone_size: .; d_call: .; v_call: TRBV19; cdr3_aa: CAIGRQYNQPQHF; cdr3_nt: TGTGCCATAGGACGGCAGTACAATCAGCCCCAGCATTTT
j_call: TRBJ2-2; clone_size: .; d_call: TRBD1; v_call: TRBV9; cdr3_aa: CASSGQGPMSALLNTGELFF; cdr3_nt: TGTGCCAGCAGCGGACAGGGACCCATGTCAGCACTGCTGAACACCGGGGAGCTGTTTTTT
j_call: TRBJ1-5; clone_size: .; d_call: .; v_call: TRBV28; cdr3_aa: CASIGGVGSNQPQHF; cdr3_nt: TGTGCCAGCATAGGGGGGGTAGGTAGCAATCAGCCCCAGCATTTT
j_call: TRBJ1-4; clone_size: .; d_call: TRBD1; v_call: TRBV9; cdr3_aa: CASSPGTGAVEKLFF; cdr3_nt: TGTGCCAGCAGCCCCGGGACAGGGGCTGTGGAAAAACTGTTTTTT
j_call: TRBJ2-1; clone_size: .; d_call: .; v_call: TRBV12-2; cdr3_aa: CASRPLRTSTEQFF; cdr3_nt: TGTGCAAGTCGCCCCCTGAGGACCTCGACTGAGCAGTTCTTC
j_call: TRBJ1-6; clone_size: .; d_call: TRBD1; v_call: TRBV6-5; cdr3_aa: CASSYDRGNSPLHF; cdr3_nt: TGTGCCAGCAGTTACGACAGGGGAAATTCACCCCTCCACTTT
j_call: TRBJ2-4; clone_size: .; d_call: .; v_call: TRBV5-8; cdr3_aa: CASSLGLIENIQYF; cdr3_nt: TGTGCCAGCAGCCTAGGGTTGATTGAAAACATTCAGTACTTC
j_call: TRBJ2-5; clone_size: .; d_call: TRBD2; v_call: TRBV2; cdr3_aa: CATTSGGATETQYF; cdr3_nt: TGTGCCACCACCAGCGGGGGGGCGACAGAGACCCAGTACTTC
j_call: TRBJ1-2; clone_size: .; d_call: TRBD1; v_call: TRBV6-5; cdr3_aa: CASSRDRGTYGYTF; cdr3_nt: TGTGCCAGCTCCCGGGACAGGGGGACTTATGGCTACACCTTC
j_call: TRBJ2-6; clone_size: .; d_call: .; v_call: TRBV6-5; cdr3_aa: CASRVLSSGANVLTF; cdr3_nt: TGTGCCAGCAGGGTACTAAGTTCTGGGGCCAACGTCCTGACTTTC
j_call: TRBJ2-1; clone_size: .; d_call: TRBD1; v_call: TRBV4-1; cdr3_aa: CASSQDSRGTYNEQFF; cdr3_nt: TGCGCCAGCAGCCAAGATAGCAGGGGGACCTACAATGAGCAGTTCTTC
j_call: TRBJ1-2; clone_size: .; d_call: .; v_call: TRBV7-9; cdr3_aa: CASSLAGADYGYTF; cdr3_nt: TGTGCCAGCAGCTTAGCGGGGGCGGACTATGGCTACACCTTC
j_call: TRBJ2-3; clone_size: .; d_call: .; v_call: TRBV14; cdr3_aa: CASSLDRPTDTQYF; cdr3_nt: TGTGCCAGCAGCCTTGACCGACCTACAGATACGCAGTATTTT
j_call: TRBJ1-4; clone_size: once; d_call: TRBD1; v_call: TRBV19; cdr3_aa: CASRPGGTGKEKLFF; cdr3_nt: TGTGCCAGTAGACCGGGAGGGACAGGGAAGGAAAAACTGTTTTTT
j_call: TRBJ2-3; clone_size: .; d_call: .; v_call: TRBV11-2; cdr3_aa: CASSKAGGVTDTQYF; cdr3_nt: TGTGCCAGCAGCAAAGCGGGCGGGGTCACAGATACGCAGTATTTT
j_call: TRBJ2-5; clone_size: once; d_call: .; v_call: TRBV7-6; cdr3_aa: CASSLGTLRTETQYF; cdr3_nt: TGTGCCAGCAGCTTAGGGACCCTCAGGACGGAGACCCAGTACTTC
j_call: TRBJ1-2; clone_size: .; d_call: .; v_call: TRBV2; cdr3_aa: CASSEDGASKLYGYTF; cdr3_nt: TGTGCCAGCAGTGAAGATGGGGCATCCAAACTCTATGGCTACACCTTC
j_call: TRBJ2-1; clone_size: .; d_call: TRBD2; v_call: TRBV4-3; cdr3_aa: CASSPRRGAGNEQFF; cdr3_nt: TGCGCCAGCAGCCCTCGGCGGGGGGCCGGGAATGAGCAGTTCTTC
j_call: TRBJ2-5; clone_size: .; d_call: TRBD1; v_call: TRBV7-9; cdr3_aa: CASSLAGRGSETQYF; cdr3_nt: TGTGCCAGCAGCTTAGCGGGCAGGGGGTCGGAGACCCAGTACTTC
j_call: TRBJ1-1; clone_size: once; d_call: TRBD1; v_call: TRBV18; cdr3_aa: CASSPTGVGEAFF; cdr3_nt: TGTGCCAGCTCACCCACAGGGGTGGGTGAAGCTTTCTTT
j_call: TRBJ1-3; clone_size: once; d_call: TRBD1; v_call: TRBV12-5; cdr3_aa: CASGTMVGGQQGLSGNTIYF; cdr3_nt: TGTGCTAGTGGTACAATGGTGGGGGGACAGCAAGGACTTTCTGGAAACACCATATATTTT
j_call: TRBJ2-5; clone_size: once; d_call: TRBD2; v_call: TRBV7-2; cdr3_aa: CASSSGGGRLETQYF; cdr3_nt: TGTGCCAGCAGCAGCGGGGGGGGGCGATTAGAGACCCAGTACTTC
j_call: TRBJ2-5; clone_size: .; d_call: TRBD2; v_call: TRBV7-9; cdr3_aa: CASSQSGGAAETQYF; cdr3_nt: TGTGCCAGCAGCCAAAGCGGGGGGGCCGCGGAGACCCAGTACTTC
j_call: TRBJ2-3; clone_size: .; d_call: TRBD2; v_call: TRBV13; cdr3_aa: CASGQGAGGSDF; cdr3_nt: TGTGCCAGCGGCCAAGGGGCGGGGGGATCGGATTTT
j_call: TRBJ1-4; clone_size: .; d_call: TRBD1; v_call: TRBV6-5; cdr3_aa: CASRGTGTVNEKLFF; cdr3_nt: TGTGCCAGCCGGGGCACCGGGACAGTAAATGAAAAACTGTTTTTT
j_call: TRBJ1-2; clone_size: .; d_call: .; v_call: TRBV7-2; cdr3_aa: CASSPTAYGYTF; cdr3_nt: TGTGCCAGCAGCCCTACAGCGTATGGCTACACCTTC
j_call: TRBJ2-2; clone_size: .; d_call: .; v_call: TRBV4-1; cdr3_aa: CASSSPKGAGELFF; cdr3_nt: TGCGCCAGCAGCTCCCCTAAAGGGGCCGGGGAGCTGTTTTTT
j_call: TRBJ1-4; clone_size: .; d_call: .; v_call: TRBV18; cdr3_aa: CASSPPTIRGEKLFF; cdr3_nt: TGTGCCAGCTCACCACCGACGATCCGAGGTGAAAAACTGTTTTTT
j_call: TRBJ2-3; clone_size: once; d_call: .; v_call: TRBV9; cdr3_aa: CASTGGQGSIYSSDTQYF; cdr3_nt: TGTGCCAGCACGGGCGGGCAGGGTAGTATATATTCATCAGATACGCAGTATTTT
j_call: TRBJ1-2; clone_size: .; d_call: .; v_call: TRBV7-9; cdr3_aa: CASSVDWTDYGYTF; cdr3_nt: TGTGCCAGCAGCGTAGATTGGACAGACTATGGCTACACCTTC
j_call: TRBJ1-6; clone_size: .; d_call: .; v_call: TRBV7-3; cdr3_aa: CASSLVRGRSPLHF; cdr3_nt: TGTGCCAGCAGCTTAGTCAGGGGACGATCACCCCTCCACTTT
j_call: TRBJ2-3; clone_size: .; d_call: .; v_call: TRBV30; cdr3_aa: CAWSVPRLTDTQYF; cdr3_nt: TGTGCCTGGAGTGTCCCCCGGCTAACAGATACGCAGTATTTT
j_call: TRBJ1-5; clone_size: .; d_call: .; v_call: TRBV9; cdr3_aa: CASSVVSQPQHF; cdr3_nt: TGTGCCAGCAGCGTAGTCTCACAGCCCCAGCATTTT
j_call: TRBJ1-2; clone_size: .; d_call: .; v_call: TRBV3-1/TRBV3-2; cdr3_aa: CASSQEGSSPYGYTF; cdr3_nt: TGTGCCAGCAGCCAAGAGGGCAGTTCCCCCTATGGCTACACCTTC
j_call: TRBJ2-5; clone_size: .; d_call: TRBD1; v_call: TRBV5-1; cdr3_aa: CASSTSGTAETQYF; cdr3_nt: TGCGCCAGCAGCACATCCGGGACAGCAGAGACCCAGTACTTC
j_call: TRBJ2-2; clone_size: .; d_call: .; v_call: TRBV5-1; cdr3_aa: CASSLGREGTGELFF; cdr3_nt: TGCGCCAGCAGCTTGGGTAGGGAAGGAACCGGGGAGCTGTTTTTT
j_call: TRBJ2-3; clone_size: .; d_call: TRBD2; v_call: TRBV5-1; cdr3_aa: CASQRDYTDTQYF; cdr3_nt: TGCGCCAGCCAACGGGACTACACAGATACGCAGTATTTT
j_call: TRBJ1-1; clone_size: .; d_call: .; v_call: TRBV6-2/TRBV6-3; cdr3_aa: CASSYLRVDTEAFF; cdr3_nt: TGTGCCAGCAGTTACCTCAGGGTTGACACTGAAGCTTTCTTT
j_call: TRBJ1-4; clone_size: .; d_call: .; v_call: TRBV7-8; cdr3_aa: CASSLGLSGEKLFF; cdr3_nt: TGTGCCAGCAGCTTAGGGCTGTCGGGAGAAAAACTGTTTTTT
j_call: TRBJ2-6; clone_size: .; d_call: .; v_call: TRBV11-3; cdr3_aa: CASRDNSGANVLTF; cdr3_nt: TGTGCCAGCAGAGACAATTCTGGGGCCAACGTCCTGACTTTC
j_call: TRBJ1-1; clone_size: .; d_call: .; v_call: TRBV16; cdr3_aa: CASSQWGGAFF; cdr3_nt: TGTGCCAGCAGCCAATGGGGGGGAGCTTTCTTT
j_call: TRBJ1-2; clone_size: few; d_call: TRBD1; v_call: TRBV9; cdr3_aa: CASSAGQGAEGYTF; cdr3_nt: TGTGCCAGCAGCGCGGGACAGGGGGCGGAGGGCTACACCTTC
j_call: TRBJ2-7; clone_size: .; d_call: TRBD1; v_call: TRBV5-6; cdr3_aa: CASSRQGVSYEQYF; cdr3_nt: TGTGCCAGCAGCCGCCAGGGGGTCTCCTACGAGCAGTACTTC
j_call: TRBJ1-1; clone_size: .; d_call: TRBD1; v_call: TRBV30; cdr3_aa: CALRQGRNTEAFF; cdr3_nt: TGTGCCCTACGACAGGGCAGGAACACTGAAGCTTTCTTT
j_call: TRBJ1-6; clone_size: .; d_call: .; v_call: TRBV5-4; cdr3_aa: CASSLWAGWNSPLHF; cdr3_nt: TGTGCCAGCAGCTTGTGGGCAGGGTGGAATTCACCCCTCCACTTT
j_call: TRBJ2-2; clone_size: .; d_call: .; v_call: TRBV18; cdr3_aa: CASSRATRNTNTGELFF; cdr3_nt: TGTGCCAGCTCACGGGCGACACGAAATACGAACACCGGGGAGCTGTTTTTT
j_call: TRBJ1-1; clone_size: .; d_call: .; v_call: TRBV4-1; cdr3_aa: CASSAPDRPLTEAFF; cdr3_nt: TGCGCCAGCAGCGCGCCCGACAGGCCCCTCACTGAAGCTTTCTTT
j_call: TRBJ2-3; clone_size: .; d_call: TRBD2; v_call: TRBV11-1; cdr3_aa: CASSGLAVKSDTQYF; cdr3_nt: TGTGCCAGCAGCGGACTAGCGGTCAAGTCAGATACGCAGTATTTT
j_call: TRBJ2-7; clone_size: .; d_call: .; v_call: TRBV7-2; cdr3_aa: CASSLGSYEQYF; cdr3_nt: TGTGCCAGCAGCTTAGGCTCCTACGAGCAGTACTTC
j_call: TRBJ1-6; clone_size: once; d_call: .; v_call: TRBV2; cdr3_aa: CASKAVTGTNSPLHF; cdr3_nt: TGTGCCAGCAAGGCAGTCACAGGGACGAATTCACCCCTCCACTTT
j_call: TRBJ1-2; clone_size: few; d_call: .; v_call: TRBV2; cdr3_aa: CASRNRGPNYGYTF; cdr3_nt: TGTGCCAGCAGAAACCGGGGACCTAACTATGGCTACACCTTC